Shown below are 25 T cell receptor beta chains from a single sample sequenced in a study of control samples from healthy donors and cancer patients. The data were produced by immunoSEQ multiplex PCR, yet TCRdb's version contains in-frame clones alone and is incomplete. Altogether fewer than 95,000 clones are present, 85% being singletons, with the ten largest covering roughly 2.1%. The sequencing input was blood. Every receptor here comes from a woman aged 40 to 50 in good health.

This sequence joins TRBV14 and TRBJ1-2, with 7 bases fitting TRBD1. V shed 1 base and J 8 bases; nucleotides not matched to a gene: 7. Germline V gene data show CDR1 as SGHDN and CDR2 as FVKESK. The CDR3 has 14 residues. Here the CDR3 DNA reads TGTGCCAGCAGCCAAGGAGACAGGGTCGGGGGCTACACCTTC. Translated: CASSQGDRVGGYTF.

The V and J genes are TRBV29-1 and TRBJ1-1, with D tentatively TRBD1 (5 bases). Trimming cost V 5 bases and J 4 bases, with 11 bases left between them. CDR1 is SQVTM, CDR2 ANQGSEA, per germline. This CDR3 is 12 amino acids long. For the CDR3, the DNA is TGCAGCGTTCGGGGGAGAATCACTGAAGCTTTCTTT. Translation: CSVRGRITEAFF.

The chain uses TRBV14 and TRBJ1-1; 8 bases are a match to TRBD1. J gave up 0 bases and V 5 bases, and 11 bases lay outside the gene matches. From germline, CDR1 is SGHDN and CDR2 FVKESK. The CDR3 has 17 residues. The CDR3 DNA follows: TGTGCCAGCAGCGGATGGACAGGGAACGCATTGAACACTGAAGCTTTCTTT. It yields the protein CASSGWTGNALNTEAFF.

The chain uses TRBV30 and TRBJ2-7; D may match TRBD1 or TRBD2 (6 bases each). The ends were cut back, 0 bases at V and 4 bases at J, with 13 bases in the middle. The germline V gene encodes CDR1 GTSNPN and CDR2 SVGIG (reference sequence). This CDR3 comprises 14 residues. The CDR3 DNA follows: TGTGCCTGGAGTGTAGGGGGGTCTCTTTACGAGCAGTACTTC. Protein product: CAWSVGGSLYEQYF.

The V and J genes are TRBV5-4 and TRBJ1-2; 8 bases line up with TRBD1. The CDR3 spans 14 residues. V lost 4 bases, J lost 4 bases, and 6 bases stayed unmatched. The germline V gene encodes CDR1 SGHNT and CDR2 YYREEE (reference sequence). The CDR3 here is CASSPGGSRYGYTF. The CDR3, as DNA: TGTGCCAGCAGCCCAGGGGGCAGCCGCTATGGCTACACCTTC.

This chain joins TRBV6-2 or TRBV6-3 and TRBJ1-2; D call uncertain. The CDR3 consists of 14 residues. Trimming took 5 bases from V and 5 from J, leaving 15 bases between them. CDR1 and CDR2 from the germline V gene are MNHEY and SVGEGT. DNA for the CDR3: TGTGCCAGCAGTCTCGCTTGGGTGGATTATGGCTACACCTTC. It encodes CASSLAWVDYGYTF.

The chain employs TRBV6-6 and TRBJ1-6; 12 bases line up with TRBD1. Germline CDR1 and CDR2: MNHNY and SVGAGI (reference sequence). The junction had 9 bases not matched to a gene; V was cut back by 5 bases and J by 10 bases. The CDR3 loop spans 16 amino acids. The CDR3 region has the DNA TGTGCCAGCAGTCAGGGACAGGGGGCGGGAAAATCACCCCTCCACTTT. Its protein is CASSQGQGAGKSPLHF.

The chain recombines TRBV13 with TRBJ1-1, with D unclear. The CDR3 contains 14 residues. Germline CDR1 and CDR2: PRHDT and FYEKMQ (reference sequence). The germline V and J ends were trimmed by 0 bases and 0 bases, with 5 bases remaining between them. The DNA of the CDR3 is TGTGCCAGCAGCTTAGGGGACTTGAACACTGAAGCTTTCTTT. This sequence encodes CASSLGDLNTEAFF.

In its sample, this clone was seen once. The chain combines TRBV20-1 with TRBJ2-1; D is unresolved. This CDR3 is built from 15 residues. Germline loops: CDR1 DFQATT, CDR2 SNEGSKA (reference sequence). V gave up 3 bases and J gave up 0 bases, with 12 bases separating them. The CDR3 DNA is TGCAGTGCTAGTCGAGCTGGGAACTCCTACAATGAGCAGTTCTTC. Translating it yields CSASRAGNSYNEQFF.

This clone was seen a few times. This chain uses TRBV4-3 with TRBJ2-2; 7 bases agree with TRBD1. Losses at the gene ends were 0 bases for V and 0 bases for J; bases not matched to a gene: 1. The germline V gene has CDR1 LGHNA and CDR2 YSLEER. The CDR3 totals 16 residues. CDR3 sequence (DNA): TGCGCCAGCAGCCAAGATGGGACAGCGAACACCGGGGAGCTGTTTTTT. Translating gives CASSQDGTANTGELFF.

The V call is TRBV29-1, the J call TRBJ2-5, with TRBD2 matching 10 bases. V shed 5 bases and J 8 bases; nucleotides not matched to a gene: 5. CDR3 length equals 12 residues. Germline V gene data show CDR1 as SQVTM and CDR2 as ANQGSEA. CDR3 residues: CSVQSSGGTQYF. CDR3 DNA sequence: TGCAGCGTTCAGTCTAGCGGGGGTACCCAGTACTTC.

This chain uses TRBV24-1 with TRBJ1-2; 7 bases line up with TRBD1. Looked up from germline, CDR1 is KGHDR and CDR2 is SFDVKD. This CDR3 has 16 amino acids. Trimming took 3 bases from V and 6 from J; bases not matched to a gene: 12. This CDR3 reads CATSDGRQGPVDGYTF. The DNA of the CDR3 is TGTGCCACCAGTGATGGAAGACAGGGCCCAGTGGATGGCTACACCTTC.

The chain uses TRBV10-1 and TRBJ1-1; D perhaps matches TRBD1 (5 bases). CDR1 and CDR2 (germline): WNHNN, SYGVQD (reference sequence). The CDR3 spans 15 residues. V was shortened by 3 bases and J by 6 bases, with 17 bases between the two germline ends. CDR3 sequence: CASSEFSRGTPEAFF. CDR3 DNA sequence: TGCGCCAGCAGTGAATTCTCTCGGGGGACCCCTGAAGCTTTCTTT.

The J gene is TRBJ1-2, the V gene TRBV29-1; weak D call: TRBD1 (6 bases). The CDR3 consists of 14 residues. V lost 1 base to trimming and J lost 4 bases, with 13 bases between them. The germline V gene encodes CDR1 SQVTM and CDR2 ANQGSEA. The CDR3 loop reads CSVEATGLTYGYTF. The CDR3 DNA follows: TGCAGCGTTGAAGCAACAGGGCTCACCTATGGCTACACCTTC.

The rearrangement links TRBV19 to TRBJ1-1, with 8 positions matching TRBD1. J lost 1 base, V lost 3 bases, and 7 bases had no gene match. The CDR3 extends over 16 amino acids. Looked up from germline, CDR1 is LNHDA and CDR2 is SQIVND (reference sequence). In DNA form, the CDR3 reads TGTGCCAGTAGTATGACAGGGGCCCTCCCGAACACTGAAGCTTTCTTT. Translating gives CASSMTGALPNTEAFF.

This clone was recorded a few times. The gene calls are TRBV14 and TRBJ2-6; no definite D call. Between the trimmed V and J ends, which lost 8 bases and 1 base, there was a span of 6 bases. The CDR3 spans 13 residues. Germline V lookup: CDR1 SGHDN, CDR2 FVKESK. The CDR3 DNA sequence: TGTGCCAGCGGGCAGTCTGGGGCCAACGTCCTGACTTTC. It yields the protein CASGQSGANVLTF. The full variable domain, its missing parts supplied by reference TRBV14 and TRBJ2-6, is EAGVTQFPSHSVIEKGQTVTLRCDPISGHDNLYWYRRVMGKEIKFLLHFVKESKQDESGMPNNRFLAERTGGTYSTLKVQPAELEDSGVYFCASGQSGANVLTFGAGSRLTVL.

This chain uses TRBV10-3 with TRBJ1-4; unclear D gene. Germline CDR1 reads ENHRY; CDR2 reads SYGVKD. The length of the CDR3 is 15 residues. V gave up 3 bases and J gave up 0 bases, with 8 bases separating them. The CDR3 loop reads CAISDEGATNEKLFF. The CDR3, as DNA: TGTGCCATCAGTGATGAAGGTGCAACTAATGAAAAACTGTTTTTT.

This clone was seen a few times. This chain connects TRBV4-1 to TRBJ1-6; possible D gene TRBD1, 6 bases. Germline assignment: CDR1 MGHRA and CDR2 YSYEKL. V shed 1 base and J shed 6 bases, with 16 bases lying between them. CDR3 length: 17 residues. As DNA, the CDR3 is TGCGCCAGCAGCCAAGGGACAGTTTACTTAGTTAATTCACCCCTCCACTTT. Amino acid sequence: CASSQGTVYLVNSPLHF.

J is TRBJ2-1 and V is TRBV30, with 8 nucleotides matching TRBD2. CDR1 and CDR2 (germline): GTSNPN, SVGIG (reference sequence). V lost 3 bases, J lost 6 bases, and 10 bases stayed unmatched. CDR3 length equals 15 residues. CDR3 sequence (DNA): TGTGCCTGGAGGAGAACTAGCGGAGGCTCCAATGAGCAGTTCTTC. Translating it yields CAWRRTSGGSNEQFF. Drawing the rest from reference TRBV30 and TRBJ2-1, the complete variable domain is SQTIHQWPATLVQPVGSPLSLECTVEGTSNPNLYWYRQAAGRGLQLLFYSVGIGQISSEVPQNLSASRPQDRQFILSSKKLLLSDSGFYLCAWRRTSGGSNEQFFGPGTRLTVL.

The CDR3 DNA is TGTGCCAGCAGCTTAGGGGGCCGACAAGAGACCCAGTACTTC. Its translation: CASSLGGRQETQYF. The chain is built from TRBV5-6 and TRBJ2-5; 7 bases map to TRBD1. Unmatched junction bases numbered 3, after V lost 2 bases and J lost 2 bases. The CDR3 runs to 14 residues. The germline V gene encodes CDR1 SGHDT and CDR2 YYEEEE.

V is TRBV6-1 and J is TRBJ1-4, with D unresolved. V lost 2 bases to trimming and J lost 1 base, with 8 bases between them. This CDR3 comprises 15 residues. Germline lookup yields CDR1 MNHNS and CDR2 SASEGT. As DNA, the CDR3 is TGTGCCAGCAGTGAATATCGAGGAACTAATGAAAAACTGTTTTTT. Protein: CASSEYRGTNEKLFF.

CDR3 DNA: TGTGCCTGGAGTGTTCAACTAGCGGGGGAGACCCAGTACTTC. It is translated as CAWSVQLAGETQYF. The chain has TRBV30 and TRBJ2-5; 10 positions match TRBD2. J was trimmed by 5 bases and V by 0 bases; bases with no gene match: 3. Germline loops: CDR1 GTSNPN, CDR2 SVGIG (reference sequence). This CDR3 is 14 amino acids long. Using reference TRBV30 and TRBJ2-5 for the parts outside the CDR3, the full variable domain is SQTIHQWPATLVQPVGSPLSLECTVEGTSNPNLYWYRQAAGRGLQLLFYSVGIGQISSEVPQNLSASRPQDRQFILSSKKLLLSDSGFYLCAWSVQLAGETQYFGPGTRLLVL.

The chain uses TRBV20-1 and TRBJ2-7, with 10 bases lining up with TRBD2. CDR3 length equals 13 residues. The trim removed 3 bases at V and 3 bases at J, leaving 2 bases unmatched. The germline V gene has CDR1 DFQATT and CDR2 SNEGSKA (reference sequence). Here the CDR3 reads CSASGLADYEQYF. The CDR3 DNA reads TGCAGTGCTAGTGGACTAGCGGACTACGAGCAGTACTTC.

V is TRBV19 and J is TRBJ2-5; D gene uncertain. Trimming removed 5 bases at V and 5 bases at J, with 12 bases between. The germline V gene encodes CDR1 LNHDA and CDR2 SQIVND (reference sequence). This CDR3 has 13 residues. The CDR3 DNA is TGTGCCAGTAGTGGGAACAACCGTGAGACCCAGTACTTC. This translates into CASSGNNRETQYF. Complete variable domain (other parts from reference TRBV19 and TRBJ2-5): DGGITQSPKYLFRKEGQNVTLSCEQNLNHDAMYWYRQDPGQGLRLIYYSQIVNDFQKGDIAEGYSVSREKKESFPLTVTSAQKNPTAFYLCASSGNNRETQYFGPGTRLLVL.

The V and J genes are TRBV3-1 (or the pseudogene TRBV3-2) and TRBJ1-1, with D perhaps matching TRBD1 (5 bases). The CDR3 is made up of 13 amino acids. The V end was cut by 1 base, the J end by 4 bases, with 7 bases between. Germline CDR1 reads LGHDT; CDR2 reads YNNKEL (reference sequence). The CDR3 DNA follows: TGTGCCAGCAGCCAAGTAAGGGGCACTGAAGCTTTCTTT. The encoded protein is CASSQVRGTEAFF.